This TCR beta chain was captured by sequencing in a study of CD8 T cells in ankylosing spondylitis. Whole-study findings and limits: A motif of fewer than ten highly homologous TCR beta variants was seen as apparently characteristic of ankylosing spondylitis blood.

TCRdb used MiXCR to reprocess the 5' RACE reads, holding one entry per CDR3 protein. The table has around 220,000 distinct CDR3 sequences, around 16% seen once. This clonotype was seen a few times. What it binds is unknown. Germline V gene lookup returns CDR1 SGHTA and CDR2 FQGTGA. The CDR3 totals 17 residues. The J segment lost 0 bases and the V segment lost 2 bases, leaving 5 bases of the junction unmatched. This chain links TRBV7-3 with TRBJ2-1, with 9 bases identical to TRBD2. Sequenced sample: blood, either unsorted or a sorted T cell fraction (not recorded which). The origin of this receptor is a male donor with ankylosing spondylitis. CDR3 in amino acids: CASSLLAGGHSYNEQFF. CDR3 bases: TGTGCCAGCAGCTTACTCGCGGGGGGGCACTCCTACAATGAGCAGTTCTTC.